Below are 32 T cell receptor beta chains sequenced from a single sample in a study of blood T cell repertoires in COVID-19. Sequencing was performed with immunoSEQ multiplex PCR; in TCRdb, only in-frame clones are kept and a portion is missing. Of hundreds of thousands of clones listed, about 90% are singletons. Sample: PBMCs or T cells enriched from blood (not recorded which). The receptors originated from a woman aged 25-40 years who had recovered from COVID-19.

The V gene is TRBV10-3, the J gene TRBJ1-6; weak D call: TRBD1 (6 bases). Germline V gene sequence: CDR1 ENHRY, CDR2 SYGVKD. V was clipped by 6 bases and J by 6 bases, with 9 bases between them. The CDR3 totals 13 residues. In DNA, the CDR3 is TGTGCCATCAGAGGGGACATTAATTCACCCCTCCACTTT. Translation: CAIRGDINSPLHF.

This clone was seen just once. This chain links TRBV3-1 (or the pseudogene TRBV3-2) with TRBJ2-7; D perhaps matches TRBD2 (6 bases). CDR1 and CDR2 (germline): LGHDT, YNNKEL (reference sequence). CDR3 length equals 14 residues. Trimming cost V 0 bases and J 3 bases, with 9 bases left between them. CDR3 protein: CASSQEEGRYEQYF. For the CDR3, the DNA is TGTGCCAGCAGCCAAGAGGAGGGCCGCTACGAGCAGTACTTC.

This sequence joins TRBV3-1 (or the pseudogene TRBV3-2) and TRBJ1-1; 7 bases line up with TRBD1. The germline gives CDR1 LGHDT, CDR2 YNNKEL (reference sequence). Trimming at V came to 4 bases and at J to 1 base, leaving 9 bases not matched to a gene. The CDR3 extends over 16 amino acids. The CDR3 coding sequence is TGTGCCAGCAGCCCCCACGGACAGGTTTCGAACACTGAAGCTTTCTTT. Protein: CASSPHGQVSNTEAFF.

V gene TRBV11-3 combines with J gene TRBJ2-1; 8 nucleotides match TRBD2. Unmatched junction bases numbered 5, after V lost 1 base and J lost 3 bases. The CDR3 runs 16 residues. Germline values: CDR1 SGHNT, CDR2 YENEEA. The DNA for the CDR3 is TGTGCCAGCAGCTTAGCCGGAACTAGCGGCTACAATGAGCAGTTCTTC. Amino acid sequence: CASSLAGTSGYNEQFF.

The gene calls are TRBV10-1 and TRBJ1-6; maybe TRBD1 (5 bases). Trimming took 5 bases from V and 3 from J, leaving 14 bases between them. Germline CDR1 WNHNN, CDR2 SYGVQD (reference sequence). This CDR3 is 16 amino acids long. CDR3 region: CASSRQKLCYNSPLHF. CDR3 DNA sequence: TGCGCCAGCAGTCGACAGAAACTTTGCTATAATTCACCCCTCCACTTT.

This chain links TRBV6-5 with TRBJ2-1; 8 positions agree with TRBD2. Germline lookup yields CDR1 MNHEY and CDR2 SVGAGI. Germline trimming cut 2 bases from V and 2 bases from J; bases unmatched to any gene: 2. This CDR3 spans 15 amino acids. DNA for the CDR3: TGTGCCAGCAGTTACAGCGGGGGCGCCTACAATGAGCAGTTCTTC. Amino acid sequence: CASSYSGGAYNEQFF.

The CDR3 here is CASILQGTYGYTF. The CDR3 nucleotides are TGTGCCAGCATCCTACAGGGTACCTATGGCTACACCTTC. This chain joins TRBV5-6 and TRBJ1-2; a possible D gene is TRBD1 (6 bases). The CDR3 is made up of 13 amino acids. V was pared by 6 bases and J by 4 bases, with 13 bases between. In germline, CDR1 is SGHDT, CDR2 YYEEEE.

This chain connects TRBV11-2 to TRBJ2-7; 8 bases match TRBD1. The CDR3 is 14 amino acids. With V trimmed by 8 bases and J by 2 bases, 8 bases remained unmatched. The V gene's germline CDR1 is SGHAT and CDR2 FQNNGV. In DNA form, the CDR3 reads TGTGCCAGCTTCAGGGGGCTTGGCCCCTACGAGCAGTACTTC. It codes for CASFRGLGPYEQYF.

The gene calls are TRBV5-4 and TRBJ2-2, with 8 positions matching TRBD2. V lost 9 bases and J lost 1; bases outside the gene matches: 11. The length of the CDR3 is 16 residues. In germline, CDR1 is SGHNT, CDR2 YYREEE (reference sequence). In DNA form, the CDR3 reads TGTGCCACCCCCCGTGGCGGGGGGCAGAACACCGGGGAGCTGTTTTTT. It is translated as CATPRGGGQNTGELFF.

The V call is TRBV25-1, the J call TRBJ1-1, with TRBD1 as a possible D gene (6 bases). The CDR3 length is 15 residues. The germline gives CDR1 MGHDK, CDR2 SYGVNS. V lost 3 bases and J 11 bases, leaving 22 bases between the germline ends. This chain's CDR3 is CASSDSTGAPKGAFF. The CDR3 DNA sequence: TGTGCCAGCAGTGACTCGACAGGAGCCCCAAAGGGGGCTTTCTTT.

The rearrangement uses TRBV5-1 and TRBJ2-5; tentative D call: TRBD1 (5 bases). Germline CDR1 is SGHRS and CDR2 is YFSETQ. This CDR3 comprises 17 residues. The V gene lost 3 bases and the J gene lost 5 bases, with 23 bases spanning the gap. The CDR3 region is CASSSLTLQARAETQYF. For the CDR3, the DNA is TGCGCCAGCAGCTCCCTAACCTTACAGGCGCGCGCGGAGACCCAGTACTTC. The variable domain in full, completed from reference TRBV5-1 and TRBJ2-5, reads KAGVTQTPRYLIKTRGQQVTLSCSPISGHRSVSWYQQTPGQGLQFLFEYFSETQRNKGNFPGRFSGRQFSNSRSEMNVSTLELGDSALYLCASSSLTLQARAETQYFGPGTRLLVL.

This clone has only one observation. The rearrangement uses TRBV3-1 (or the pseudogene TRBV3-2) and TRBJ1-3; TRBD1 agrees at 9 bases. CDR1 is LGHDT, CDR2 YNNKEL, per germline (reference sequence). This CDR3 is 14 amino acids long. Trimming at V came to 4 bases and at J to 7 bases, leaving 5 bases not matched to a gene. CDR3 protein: CASSPLDRGNTIYF. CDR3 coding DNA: TGTGCCAGCAGCCCTCTGGACAGGGGTAACACCATATATTTT.

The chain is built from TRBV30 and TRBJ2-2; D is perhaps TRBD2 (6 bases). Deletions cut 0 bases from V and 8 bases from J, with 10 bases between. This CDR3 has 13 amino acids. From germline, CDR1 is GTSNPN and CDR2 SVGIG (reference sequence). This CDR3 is CAWSVWGEGELFF. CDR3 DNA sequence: TGTGCCTGGAGTGTATGGGGGGAAGGGGAGCTGTTTTTT.

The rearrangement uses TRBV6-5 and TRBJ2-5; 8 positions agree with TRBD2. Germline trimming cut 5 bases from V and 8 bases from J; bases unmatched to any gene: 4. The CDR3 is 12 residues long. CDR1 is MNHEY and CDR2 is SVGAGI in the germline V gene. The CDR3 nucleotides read TGTGCCAGCAGTCCCGCGGGGGGAACCCAGTACTTC. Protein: CASSPAGGTQYF.

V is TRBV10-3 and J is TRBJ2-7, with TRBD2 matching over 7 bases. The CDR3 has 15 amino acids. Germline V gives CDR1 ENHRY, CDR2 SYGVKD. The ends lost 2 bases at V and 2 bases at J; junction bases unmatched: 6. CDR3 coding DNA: TGTGCCATCAGTGAGATGGCTAGCGGCCCCTACGAGCAGTACTTC. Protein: CAISEMASGPYEQYF.

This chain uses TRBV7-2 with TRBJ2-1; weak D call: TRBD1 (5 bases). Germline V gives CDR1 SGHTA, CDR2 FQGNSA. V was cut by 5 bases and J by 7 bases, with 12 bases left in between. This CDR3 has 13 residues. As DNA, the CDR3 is TGTGCCAGCAGCCTCCAGGGTTTTAATGAGCAGTTCTTC. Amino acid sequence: CASSLQGFNEQFF.

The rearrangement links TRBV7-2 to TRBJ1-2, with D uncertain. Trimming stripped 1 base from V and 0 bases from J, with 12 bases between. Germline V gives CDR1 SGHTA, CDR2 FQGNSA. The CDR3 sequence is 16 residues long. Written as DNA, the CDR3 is TGTGCCAGCAGCTTAGACTCCACGGGAGCTAACTATGGCTACACCTTC. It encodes CASSLDSTGANYGYTF. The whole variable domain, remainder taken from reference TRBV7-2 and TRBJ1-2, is GAGVSQSPSNKVTEKGKDVELRCDPISGHTALYWYRQSLGQGLEFLIYFQGNSAPDKSGLPSDRFSAERTGGSVSTLTIQRTQQEDSAVYLCASSLDSTGANYGYTFGSGTRLTVV.

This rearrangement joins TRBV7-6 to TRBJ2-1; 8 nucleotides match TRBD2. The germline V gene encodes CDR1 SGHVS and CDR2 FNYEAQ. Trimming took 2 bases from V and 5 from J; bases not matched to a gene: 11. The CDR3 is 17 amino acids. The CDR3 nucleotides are TGTGCCAGCAGCTTAACCCACGGGCGGGGGGAAGACAATGAGCAGTTCTTC. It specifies CASSLTHGRGEDNEQFF.

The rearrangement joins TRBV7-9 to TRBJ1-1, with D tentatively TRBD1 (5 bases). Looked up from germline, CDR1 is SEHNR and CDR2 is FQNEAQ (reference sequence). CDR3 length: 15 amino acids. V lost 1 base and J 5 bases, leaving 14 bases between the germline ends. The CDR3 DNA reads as TGTGCCAGCAGCTTAGTGAGACAGTATTTGACTGAAGCTTTCTTT. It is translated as CASSLVRQYLTEAFF. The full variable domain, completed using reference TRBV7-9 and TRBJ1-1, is DTGVSQNPRHKITKRGQNVTFRCDPISEHNRLYWYRQTLGQGPEFLTYFQNEAQLEKSRLLSDRFSAERPKGSFSTLEIQRTEQGDSAMYLCASSLVRQYLTEAFFGQGTRLTVV.

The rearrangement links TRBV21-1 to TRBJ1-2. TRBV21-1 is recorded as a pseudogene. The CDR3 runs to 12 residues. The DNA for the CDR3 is TGTGCCAGCAGCAAAAGGCGGGGTGGCTACACCTTC. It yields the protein CASSKRRGGYTF.

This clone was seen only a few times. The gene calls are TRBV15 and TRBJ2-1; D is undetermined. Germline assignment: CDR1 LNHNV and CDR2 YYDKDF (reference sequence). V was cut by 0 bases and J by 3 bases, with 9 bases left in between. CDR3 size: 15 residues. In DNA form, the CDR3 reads TGTGCCACCAGCAGAGATCCCAACAGCTACAATGAGCAGTTCTTC. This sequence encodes CATSRDPNSYNEQFF.

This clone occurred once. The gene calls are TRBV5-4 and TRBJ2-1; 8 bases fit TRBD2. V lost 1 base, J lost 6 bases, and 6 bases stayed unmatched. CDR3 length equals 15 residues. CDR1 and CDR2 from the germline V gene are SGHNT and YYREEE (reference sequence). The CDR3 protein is CASSLPGLGTNEQFF. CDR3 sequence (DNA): TGTGCCAGCAGCTTGCCGGGACTAGGCACCAATGAGCAGTTCTTC.

The chain's CDR3 is CASSSQGGGDQPQHF. CDR3 bases: TGTGCCAGCAGTTCACAGGGGGGAGGGGATCAGCCCCAGCATTTT. The chain combines TRBV6-5 with TRBJ1-5; TRBD1 agrees at 8 bases. CDR3 length: 15 residues. Germline values: CDR1 MNHEY, CDR2 SVGAGI. The junction had 7 bases not matched to a gene; V was cut back by 4 bases and J by 5 bases.

This chain's CDR3 is CASSQDGGGWKGPQRAYEQYF. The DNA for the CDR3 is TGTGCCAGCAGCCAAGATGGTGGTGGATGGAAGGGGCCGCAAAGGGCCTACGAGCAGTACTTC. V is TRBV14 and J is TRBJ2-7; TRBD1 is a possible D gene (5 bases). Trimming took 0 bases from V and 2 from J, leaving 29 bases between them. Looked up from germline, CDR1 is SGHDN and CDR2 is FVKESK. This CDR3 is built from 21 residues.

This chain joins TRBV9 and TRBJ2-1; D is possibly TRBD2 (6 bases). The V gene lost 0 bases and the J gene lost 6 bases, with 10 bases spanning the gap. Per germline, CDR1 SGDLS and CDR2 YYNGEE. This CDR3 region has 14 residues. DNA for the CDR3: TGTGCCAGCAGCGTAGGCGGGGCGGCCAATGAGCAGTTCTTC. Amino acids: CASSVGGAANEQFF.

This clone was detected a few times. The CDR3 nucleotides are TGTGCCAGCTCAGCCACGGGACAGGGGGTGAAAGGCTACACCTTC. It translates to CASSATGQGVKGYTF. The rearrangement uses TRBV18 and TRBJ1-2; 11 bases are a match to TRBD1. From germline, CDR1 is KGHSH and CDR2 LQKENI. The CDR3 has 15 residues. The ends lost 5 bases at V and 8 bases at J; junction bases unmatched: 10.

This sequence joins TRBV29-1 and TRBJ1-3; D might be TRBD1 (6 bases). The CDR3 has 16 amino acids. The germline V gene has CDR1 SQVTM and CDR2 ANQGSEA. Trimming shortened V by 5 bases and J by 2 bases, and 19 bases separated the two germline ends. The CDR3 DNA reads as TGCAGCGTTTGGGCCAGGGGAGGGAGCGCTGGAAACACCATATATTTT. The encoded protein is CSVWARGGSAGNTIYF. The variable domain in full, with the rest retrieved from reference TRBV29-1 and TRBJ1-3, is SAVISQKPSRDICQRGTSLTIQCQVDSQVTMMFWYRQQPGQSLTLIATANQGSEATYESGFVIDKFPISRPNLTFSTLTVSNMSPEDSSIYLCSVWARGGSAGNTIYFGEGSWLTVV.

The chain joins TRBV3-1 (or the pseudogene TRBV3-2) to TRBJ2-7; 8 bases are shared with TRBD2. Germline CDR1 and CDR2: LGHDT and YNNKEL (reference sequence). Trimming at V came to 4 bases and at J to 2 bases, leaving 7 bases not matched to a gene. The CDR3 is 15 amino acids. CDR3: CASSPRLARPYEQYF. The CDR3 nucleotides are TGTGCCAGCAGCCCGCGACTAGCGAGACCCTACGAGCAGTACTTC.

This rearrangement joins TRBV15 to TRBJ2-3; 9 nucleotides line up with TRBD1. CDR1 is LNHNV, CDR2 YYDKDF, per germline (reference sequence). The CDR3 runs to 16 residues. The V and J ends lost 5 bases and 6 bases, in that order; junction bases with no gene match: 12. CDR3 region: CATSPRTGAAKDTQYF. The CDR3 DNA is TGTGCCACCAGCCCCCGGACAGGGGCAGCCAAGGATACGCAGTATTTT.

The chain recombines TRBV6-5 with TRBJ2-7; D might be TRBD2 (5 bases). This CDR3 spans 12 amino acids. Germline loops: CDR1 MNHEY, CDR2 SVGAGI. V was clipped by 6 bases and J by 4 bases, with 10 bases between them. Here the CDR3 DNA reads TGTGCCAGCAGCCTGCTAGCTTACGAGCAGTACTTC. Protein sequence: CASSLLAYEQYF.

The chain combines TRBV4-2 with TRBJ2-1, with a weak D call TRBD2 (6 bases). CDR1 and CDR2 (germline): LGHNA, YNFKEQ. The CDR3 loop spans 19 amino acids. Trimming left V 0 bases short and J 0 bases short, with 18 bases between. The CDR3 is CASSQERGGGASSYNEQFF. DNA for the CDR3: TGTGCCAGCAGCCAAGAACGGGGTGGCGGGGCAAGCTCCTACAATGAGCAGTTCTTC.

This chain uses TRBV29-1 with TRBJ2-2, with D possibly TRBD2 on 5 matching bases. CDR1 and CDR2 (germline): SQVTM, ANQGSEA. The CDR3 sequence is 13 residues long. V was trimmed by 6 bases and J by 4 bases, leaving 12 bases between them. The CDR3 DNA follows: TGCAGCGTCCTAGCCCCCCTCACCGGGGAGCTGTTTTTT. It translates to CSVLAPLTGELFF.